This T cell receptor beta chain was documented in a study of human T cells and chemical hapten exposure. Study-wide background: Subjects had 2% DPC placed on about 2 cm by about 2 cm of upper inner arm skin for sensitization.

Time point: patch test 2, 6 weeks after DPC sensitization. Treatment here: therapeutic diphenylcyclopropenone sensitization with weekly scalp DPC. Blood sampling occurred before each patch-test application. People who gave samples had alopecia, were 18 to 70 years old, and were suitable for DPC. Attachment of unique molecular identifiers to individual cDNA molecules was performed in the library. One entry per CDR3 protein, called by TCRdb with MiXCR from the RACE reads. The sample carries around 99,000 distinct CDR3 sequences, 11% recorded once. This CDR3 contains 17 residues. Germline CDR1 and CDR2: SEHNR and FQNEAQ (reference sequence). J was trimmed by 3 bases and V by 3 bases; bases with no gene match: 8. This clonotype was seen a few times.

The sequencing here drew on whole blood, taken in connection with sensitization to the hapten diphenylcyclopropenone (DPC). The TCR was taken from a man aged 35-49 years with alopecia areata. Some clones in this sample may be carry-over from other donors' samples. The genes are TRBV7-9 and TRBJ2-6; 7 bases match TRBD1. CDR3 nucleotides: TGTGCCAGCAGCTTTGAGACAGGGCGTTATGGGGCCAACGTCCTGACTTTC. Residues: CASSFETGRYGANVLTF.